Sequencing of this T cell receptor (beta chain) was carried out in a study of T cells in Graves' hyperthyroidism and ophthalmopathy. There are many counts of this clonotype. Using RNA transcripts as the source, TCR beta CDR3 regions were amplified. A first-round RT-PCR of the TCR CDR3 used the HTBI primer set. MiXCR, applied by TCRdb to the multiplex PCR reads, yields one record per CDR3 protein. The sample has 550,000 to 650,000 distinct CDR3 sequences; roughly 13% are singletons. V was shortened by 3 bases and J by 0 bases, with 13 bases between the two germline ends. The CDR3 extends over 16 amino acids.

This sequence was found in a woman aged 30 to 39 with Graves' hyperthyroidism that later progressed to Graves' ophthalmopathy. Material for sequencing was blood. The rearrangement joins TRBV12-3 or TRBV12-4 to TRBJ2-3, with D maybe TRBD2 (6 bases). The chain's CDR3 is CASSLRAGGSTDTQYF. As DNA, the CDR3 is TGTGCCAGCAGTTTGAGGGCCGGGGGAAGCACAGATACGCAGTATTTT.